The next 25 T cell receptor beta chains were all read from a single sample in a study of Graves' ophthalmopathy and Graves' hyperthyroidism listed by TCRdb under 2018. Data came from an Illumina HiSeq 2000. For repertoire sequencing, the TCR beta CDR3 regions were amplified from RNA transcripts. The first round of RT-PCR was done with HTBI primers and the Qiagen OneStep RT-PCR kit, and was followed by a second round of multiplex PCR, then size selection and purification. TCRdb passed the public sequencing reads through fastp at Q25 and MiXCR, retaining productive beta sequences. Entries that share a CDR3 protein sequence are merged under the most common genes and DNA. Here the sample has around 600,000 distinct CDR3 sequences; about two fifths occur a single time. Roughly 3% of the sample comes from the top ten. Material for sequencing was peripheral blood. The origin of the receptors is an adult man with Graves' ophthalmopathy.

The chain couples TRBV25-1 to TRBJ1-2; no definite D call. V lost 4 bases to trimming and J lost 0 bases, with 12 bases between them. Looked up from germline, CDR1 is MGHDK and CDR2 is SYGVNS. CDR3 length: 15 amino acids. The CDR3 bases are TGTGCCAGCAGTGCCCCCGAGATGTCTAACTATGGCTACACCTTC. Translated: CASSAPEMSNYGYTF.

There are many counts of this clonotype. The chain has TRBV9 and TRBJ1-2; 7 nucleotides agree with TRBD1. The CDR3 is 15 residues long. Trimming took 0 bases from V and 0 from J; bases not matched to a gene: 2. Germline values: CDR1 SGDLS, CDR2 YYNGEE. The CDR3 sequence: CASSVGTGSNYGYTF. The CDR3 nucleotides read TGTGCCAGCAGCGTAGGGACAGGATCTAACTATGGCTACACCTTC.

This clonotype was recorded many times. The chain is built from TRBV12-3 or TRBV12-4 and TRBJ1-5, with no clear D. Trimming removed 4 bases at V and 15 bases at J, with 16 bases between. The CDR3 runs 12 residues. CDR3 nucleotide sequence: TGTGCCAGCAGTTCGATGACGGGAGCCAGGCATTTT. Translating gives CASSSMTGARHF.

This clonotype was seen a handful of times. The gene calls are TRBV12-3 or TRBV12-4 and TRBJ1-4; no clear D gene. The CDR3 is 13 amino acids. V shed 4 bases and J shed 1 base, with 4 bases lying between them. CDR3 DNA sequence: TGTGCCAGCAGTTCGGTAACTAATGAAAAACTGTTTTTT. Protein: CASSSVTNEKLFF.

This rearrangement joins TRBV29-1 to TRBJ1-2, with 8 positions matching TRBD1. CDR1 is SQVTM, CDR2 ANQGSEA, per germline. V gave up 6 bases and J gave up 5 bases; unmatched junction bases: 11. CDR3 length: 14 amino acids. The CDR3 bases are TGCAGCGTAGAATCTACCGGGACAGGATATGGCTACACCTTC. Protein product: CSVESTGTGYGYTF.

About this clonotype itself: Relative to the germline gene, one junction end is altered; a read error may explain this. This sequence joins TRBV10-3 and TRBJ1-6; TRBD1 matches at 10 bases. Per germline, CDR1 ENHRY and CDR2 SYGVKD. The CDR3 consists of 15 residues. The CDR3 nucleotides are TGTGCCAGCAGTCACCGGGACAGGGGAAATTCACCCCTCCACTTT. Protein product: CASSHRDRGNSPLHF.

V gene TRBV7-4 combines with J gene TRBJ1-5; no clear D. V dropped 3 bases and J dropped 2 bases, with 11 bases sitting between them. The CDR3 extends over 15 amino acids. Per the germline V gene, CDR1 is SGHVT and CDR2 is SQSDAQ. CDR3 sequence reads: CASSFGLGGNQPQHF. The CDR3 DNA follows: TGTGCCAGCAGCTTCGGCCTGGGCGGCAATCAGCCCCAGCATTTT.

In this sample, this clonotype turned up a few times. The chain carries TRBV9 and TRBJ1-2; 8 bases agree with TRBD1. J was trimmed by 1 base and V by 7 bases; bases with no gene match: 9. CDR3 size: 15 residues. CDR1 is SGDLS, CDR2 YYNGEE, per germline. CDR3 DNA: TGTGCCAGCTCACCACCGGGACAGGTTAACTATGGCTACACCTTC. It translates to CASSPPGQVNYGYTF.

This clonotype has at least ten counts. The chain is built from TRBV7-9 and TRBJ2-2; D gene uncertain. Germline assignment: CDR1 SEHNR and CDR2 FQNEAQ (reference sequence). The V end was cut by 1 base, the J end by 1 base, with 4 bases between. This CDR3 region has 14 residues. The CDR3 is CASSLGRNTGELFF. Written as DNA, the CDR3 is TGTGCCAGCAGCTTAGGGCGGAACACCGGGGAGCTGTTTTTT.

CDR3 nucleotide sequence: TGTGCCAGCAGCCCATCGACTAGCGGGGGGGAAGAGACCCAGTACTTC. Translated: CASSPSTSGGEETQYF. The chain links TRBV7-2 to TRBJ2-5; 14 bases line up with TRBD2. Germline CDR1 is SGHTA and CDR2 is FQGNSA. The CDR3 consists of 16 residues. The junction had 5 bases not matched to a gene; V was cut back by 5 bases and J by 3 bases.

The genes are TRBV10-3 and TRBJ2-3; a weak D match, TRBD2 (6 bases). From germline, CDR1 is ENHRY and CDR2 SYGVKD. CDR3 length equals 16 residues. The ends were cut back, 0 bases at V and 2 bases at J, with 12 bases in the middle. The CDR3 reads CAISESEGRPTDTQYF. In DNA form, the CDR3 reads TGTGCCATCAGTGAGTCGGAGGGACGACCCACAGATACGCAGTATTTT.

This clonotype was observed at least ten times. This chain links TRBV12-3 or TRBV12-4 with TRBJ2-5, with a weak D call TRBD2 (6 bases). V lost 8 bases and J 5 bases, leaving 21 bases between the germline ends. The CDR3 consists of 15 residues. The CDR3 bases are TGTGCCAGCGAAAGTGGTCGGGGCGCGGGGGAGACCCAGTACTTC. This codes for CASESGRGAGETQYF.

This rearrangement joins TRBV10-3 to TRBJ2-5, with D tentatively TRBD1 (6 bases). Trimming shortened V by 6 bases and J by 8 bases, and 19 bases separated the two germline ends. This CDR3 is built from 14 residues. From germline, CDR1 is ENHRY and CDR2 SYGVKD. CDR3 amino acids: CAIRGTEQGSTQYF. DNA for the CDR3: TGTGCCATCAGGGGGACCGAACAGGGTTCCACCCAGTACTTC.

This clonotype was seen at least ten times. V gene TRBV7-9 combines with J gene TRBJ1-6; D may be TRBD1 (5 bases). This CDR3 has 14 residues. CDR1 is SEHNR, CDR2 FQNEAQ, per germline (reference sequence). V lost 5 bases to trimming and J lost 7 bases, with 12 bases between them. CDR3 in DNA: TGTGCCAGCAGCCTGGCCGGGGCCAATTCACCCCTCCACTTT. It encodes CASSLAGANSPLHF.

This clonotype was seen at least ten times. Compared with germline, one end of the junction differs, possibly owing to a read error. This chain joins TRBV6-4 and TRBJ2-2; TRBD1 agrees at 8 bases. This CDR3 region has 14 residues. Looked up from germline, CDR1 is MRHNA and CDR2 is SNTAGT. The DNA for the CDR3 is TGTGCCAGTAGTGACAGGGGAGACACCGGGGAGCTGTTTTTT. It encodes CASSDRGDTGELFF.

This rearrangement joins TRBV19 to TRBJ2-2; D tentatively reads TRBD1 or TRBD2 (5 bases each). V lost 6 bases and J 3 bases, leaving 11 bases between the germline ends. Germline-derived CDR1 and CDR2 are LNHDA and SQIVND (reference sequence). CDR3 length: 14 amino acids. The CDR3 reads CASRLGTHTGELFF. CDR3 bases: TGTGCCAGTAGATTAGGGACGCACACCGGGGAGCTGTTTTTT. Combining the CDR3 with reference TRBV19 and TRBJ2-2 gives the whole variable domain DGGITQSPKYLFRKEGQNVTLSCEQNLNHDAMYWYRQDPGQGLRLIYYSQIVNDFQKGDIAEGYSVSREKKESFPLTVTSAQKNPTAFYLCASRLGTHTGELFFGEGSRLTVL.

In this sample, this clonotype turned up many times. The chain recombines TRBV7-8 with TRBJ2-7; TRBD1 matches 7 bases. Looked up from germline, CDR1 is SGHVS and CDR2 is FQNEAQ. V shed 5 bases, J shed 2 bases, and the junction held 9 bases outside the gene matches. This CDR3 contains 15 residues. The CDR3 coding sequence is TGTGCCAGCAGCCTGAAATGGACAGGTACCTACGAGCAGTACTTC. This gives the protein CASSLKWTGTYEQYF.

The rearrangement joins TRBV7-9 to TRBJ2-5, with a weak D call TRBD2 (7 bases). Trimming stripped 5 bases from V and 3 bases from J, with 13 bases between. Germline V gene lookup returns CDR1 SEHNR and CDR2 FQNEAQ (reference sequence). CDR3 length equals 14 residues. The CDR3 bases are TGTGCCAGCAGCGACCGCGGGGGCAAAGAGACCCAGTACTTC. This sequence encodes CASSDRGGKETQYF.

The chain carries TRBV7-8 and TRBJ1-2; TRBD1 agrees at 7 bases. This CDR3 comprises 14 residues. CDR1 is SGHVS, CDR2 FQNEAQ, per germline. V was clipped by 5 bases and J by 4 bases; unmatched bases: 7. CDR3 in DNA: TGTGCCAGCAGCCAAGGGGGACAGTGCTATGGCTACACCTTC. Translation: CASSQGGQCYGYTF.

The chain couples TRBV12-3 or TRBV12-4 to TRBJ1-5; 9 bases agree with TRBD1. Trimming removed 9 bases from V and 5 bases from J; junction bases left unmatched: 8. This CDR3 comprises 14 residues. The chain's CDR3 is CASGEQGAHQPQHF. DNA of the CDR3: TGTGCCAGTGGGGAACAGGGGGCTCATCAGCCCCAGCATTTT.

This clonotype showed up just once. This chain joins TRBV12-3 or TRBV12-4 and TRBJ2-5; TRBD1 agrees at 8 bases. CDR3 length: 13 residues. Trimming removed 6 bases from V and 5 bases from J; junction bases left unmatched: 5. CDR3 loop: CASRPGGMETQYF. As DNA, the CDR3 is TGTGCCAGCAGACCAGGGGGCATGGAGACCCAGTACTTC.

This clonotype occurred many times. This chain uses TRBV19 with TRBJ1-6; 10 bases align to TRBD1. This CDR3 has 13 residues. V shed 7 bases, J shed 8 bases, and the junction held 2 bases outside the gene matches. In germline, CDR1 is LNHDA, CDR2 SQIVND (reference sequence). CDR3 coding DNA: TGTGCCAGTACGGGACAGGGGTATTCACCCCTCCACTTT. Its translation is CASTGQGYSPLHF.

The chain is built from TRBV27 and TRBJ2-5, with 7 bases matching TRBD2. Germline values: CDR1 MNHEY, CDR2 SMNVEV (reference sequence). V was pared by 3 bases and J by 0 bases, with 4 bases of the junction left unmatched. The CDR3 is made up of 15 amino acids. The CDR3 reads CASSFAGVHQETQYF. The CDR3 region has the DNA TGTGCCAGCAGTTTCGCGGGGGTCCACCAAGAGACCCAGTACTTC.

This clonotype was detected ten times or more. This sequence joins TRBV7-9 and TRBJ1-1, with a possible D match to TRBD1 (5 bases). The CDR3 sequence is 13 residues long. Trimming took 6 bases from V and 2 from J, leaving 10 bases between them. From germline, CDR1 is SEHNR and CDR2 FQNEAQ (reference sequence). CDR3 coding DNA: TGTGCCAGCAGACCGACAGCCAACACTGAAGCTTTCTTT. It translates to CASRPTANTEAFF.

The rearrangement uses TRBV3-1 and TRBJ2-6, with D unresolved. The CDR3 totals 14 residues. The germline gives CDR1 LGHDT, CDR2 YNNKEL (reference sequence). V shed 4 bases and J shed 4 bases, with 8 bases lying between them. CDR3 region: CASSLLGGANVLTF. The CDR3 DNA reads TGTGCCAGCAGCCTGTTGGGGGGGGCCAACGTCCTGACTTTC.